What follows are 21 T cell receptor beta chains derived from one specimen sequenced in a study of T cell clonality in common variable immunodeficiency. The method was immunoSEQ multiplex PCR; TCRdb's version includes in-frame clones alone and lacks a portion of them. The sample is made up of 45,000 to 65,000 clones, none counted only once. Sequenced: peripheral blood mononuclear cells. Source of these receptors: a person between 18 and 75 years old in good health.

This clone was recorded many times. The read ends 3 residues before the CDR3 terminus; that terminus is restored from the germline J gene. J is TRBJ1-4 and V is TRBV30; no firm D call. Germline CDR1 and CDR2: GTSNPN and SVGIG (reference sequence). V lost 0 bases and J lost 8, with 7 bases in between. The CDR3 consists of 12 residues. The CDR3 is CAWSVIKEKLFF. The sequenced CDR3 bases are TGTGCCTGGAGTGTAATAAAAGAAAAA.

This clone was detected only a few times. At one end the junction does not follow the germline gene, possibly because of a read error. Read data end 3 residues before the CDR3 end; the end is taken from the germline J gene. The rearrangement uses TRBV7-9 and TRBJ2-2, with 7 bases identical to TRBD2. This CDR3 region has 15 residues. Germline assignment: CDR1 SEHNR and CDR2 FQNEAQ (reference sequence). CDR3 DNA (partial): TGTACCAGCAGCTACGTGACTAGCAGAACCGGGGAG. It specifies CTSSYVTSRTGE. The entire CDR3 protein is CTSSYVTSRTGELFF.

This clone appeared many times. The CDR3 end is not reached by the read, which stops 3 residues before it; the germline J gene fills it in. The chain combines TRBV2 with TRBJ2-7; 8 bases map to TRBD2. The V gene end was trimmed by 7 bases and the J gene end by 0 bases; junction bases not matched to a gene: 8. The CDR3 is 15 residues long. Germline loops: CDR1 SNHLY, CDR2 FYNNEI. The CDR3 spells CASNRVRGASYEQYF. The sequenced CDR3 bases are TGTGCCAGCAATCGTGTGCGGGGGGCCTCCTACGAG.

This clone was observed a few times. The observed sequence ends 3 residues before the CDR3 terminus, with the missing tail filled in from the germline J gene. This rearrangement joins TRBV2 to TRBJ1-1, with 7 bases aligning to TRBD1. The CDR3 loop spans 14 amino acids. Germline V lookup: CDR1 SNHLY, CDR2 FYNNEI. CDR3 bases read: TGTGCCAGCGGGGACCTACGGGACAGTAGCGAA. Protein: CASGDLRDSSE. The whole CDR3 protein reads CASGDLRDSSEAFF. The whole variable domain, remainder taken from reference TRBV2 and TRBJ1-1, is EPEVTQTPSHQVTQMGQEVILRCVPISNHLYFYWYRQILGQKVEFLVSFYNNEISEKSEIFDDQFSVERPDGSNFTLKIRSTKLEDSAMYFCASGDLRDSSEAFFGQGTRLTVV.

This clone appeared many times. Read coverage stops 3 residues before the CDR3 terminus; the germline J gene supplies the remainder. J is TRBJ2-4 and V is TRBV30; 12 nucleotides line up with TRBD2. Looked up from germline, CDR1 is GTSNPN and CDR2 is SVGIG (reference sequence). The length of the CDR3 is 17 residues. Germline trimming cut 3 bases from V and 3 bases from J; bases unmatched to any gene: 9. The DNA read from the CDR3 is TGTGCCTGGAGGAGTCTAGCGGGGGGGCCGGTCAAAAACATT. This codes for CAWRSLAGGPVKNI. The full CDR3 protein reads CAWRSLAGGPVKNIQYF.

This clone was counted many times. The read terminates 3 residues before the CDR3 end, so the remaining end is supplied by the germline J gene. The chain has TRBV20-1 and TRBJ1-5; D gene ambiguous. The CDR3 length is 16 residues. Germline V gene sequence: CDR1 DFQATT, CDR2 SNEGSKA (reference sequence). Trimming stripped 5 bases from V and 5 bases from J, with 22 bases between. CDR3 bases read: TGCAGTGCTCCCTTTTCGGCAGGTGGATCGCATCAGCCC. Translation: CSAPFSAGGSHQP. The CDR3, in full, reads CSAPFSAGGSHQPQHF.

This clone has a count of ten or more. The part of the CDR3 DNA that was read is TGCGCCAGCAGCTTGGACAGGGACAGACCCTACGAG. Translated, it gives CASSLDRDRPYE. The CDR3 in full is CASSLDRDRPYEQYF. This rearrangement joins TRBV5-1 to TRBJ2-7, with TRBD1 identical over 7 bases. The read finishes 3 residues shy of the CDR3 end, and the germline J gene is used to complete it. In germline, CDR1 is SGHRS, CDR2 YFSETQ. This CDR3 is built from 15 residues. V lost 0 bases and J lost 2; bases outside the gene matches: 5.

This clone appeared many times. The CDR3 end lies 3 residues beyond the end of the read and is filled in from the germline J gene. The V call is TRBV12-3 or TRBV12-4, the J call TRBJ2-2; 7 nucleotides line up with TRBD2. V dropped 3 bases and J dropped 3; count of bases not matched to a gene: 4. The CDR3 runs 15 residues. The covered CDR3 bases are TGTGCCAGCAGTTTCGGCGGGGGATACACCGGGGAG. This translates into CASSFGGGYTGE. The full CDR3 sequence reads CASSFGGGYTGELFF.

This clone was seen at least ten times. Read data end 3 residues before the CDR3 end; the end is taken from the germline J gene. This sequence joins TRBV19 and TRBJ2-1; D uncertain. This CDR3 has 16 amino acids. Germline V CDR1 and CDR2: LNHDA, SQIVND (reference sequence). V was trimmed by 6 bases and J by 4 bases, leaving 19 bases between them. The CDR3 DNA, read in part, is TGTGCCAGTAGCCAAAAGCAGGTCACGGATTACAATGAG. It encodes CASSQKQVTDYNE. The full CDR3 reads CASSQKQVTDYNEQFF. Together with reference TRBV19 and TRBJ2-1, the CDR3 gives the full variable domain: DGGITQSPKYLFRKEGQNVTLSCEQNLNHDAMYWYRQDPGQGLRLIYYSQIVNDFQKGDIAEGYSVSREKKESFPLTVTSAQKNPTAFYLCASSQKQVTDYNEQFFGPGTRLTVL.

In its sample, this clone was seen many times. CDR3 DNA, as far as it was read: TGTGCCAGCAGAGTCCGGGACAGCCAAAACTATGGC. This translates into CASRVRDSQNYG. In full, the CDR3 is CASRVRDSQNYGYTF. The rearrangement links TRBV2 to TRBJ1-2, with TRBD1 identical over 7 bases. The CDR3 goes on 3 residues after the read ends, and that part is filled in from the germline J gene. The CDR3 runs 15 residues. Germline loops: CDR1 SNHLY, CDR2 FYNNEI. Trimming at V came to 6 bases and at J to 2 bases, leaving 9 bases not matched to a gene. Combining the CDR3 with reference TRBV2 and TRBJ1-2 gives the whole variable domain EPEVTQTPSHQVTQMGQEVILRCVPISNHLYFYWYRQILGQKVEFLVSFYNNEISEKSEIFDDQFSVERPDGSNFTLKIRSTKLEDSAMYFCASRVRDSQNYGYTFGSGTRLTVV.

Worth noting for this clone: The CDR3 extends 3 residues past the end of the read, so its final part is completed from the germline J gene. This sample includes further DNA sequences coding for the same CDR3. V and J are TRBV6-1 and TRBJ1-5, with D maybe TRBD1 (5 bases). V lost 3 bases and J 7 bases, leaving 7 bases between the germline ends. The CDR3 loop spans 12 amino acids. Germline lookup yields CDR1 MNHNS and CDR2 SASEGT. CDR3 residues: CASSEGRQPQHF. CDR3 DNA, as far as it was read: TGTGCCAGCAGTGAGGGGCGGCAGCCC.

Concerning this clone: The missing CDR3 end, 3 residues past where the read stops, is filled in from the germline J gene. The chain links TRBV7-9 to TRBJ1-4, with D possibly matching TRBD1 (6 bases). This CDR3 has 13 residues. Trimming removed 5 bases at V and 8 bases at J, with 12 bases between. Germline V gene data show CDR1 as SEHNR and CDR2 as FQNEAQ (reference sequence). Partial CDR3 DNA: TGTGCCAGCAGCGTTAGCAGGGGCGAAAAA. It codes for CASSVSRGEK. The whole CDR3 region reads CASSVSRGEKLFF.

For this clone: The read terminates 3 residues before the CDR3 end, so the remaining end is supplied by the germline J gene. The chain joins TRBV7-2 to TRBJ1-2; no reliable D call. Per the germline V gene, CDR1 is SGHTA and CDR2 is FQGNSA. Trimming shortened V by 1 base and J by 3 bases, and 6 bases separated the two germline ends. This CDR3 comprises 13 residues. Here the CDR3 reads CASSLDLDYGYTF. Incomplete CDR3 DNA: TGTGCCAGCAGCTTAGACCTAGACTATGGC.

This clone occurred many times. Coverage ceases 3 residues before the CDR3 finishes, and the germline J gene fills in the end. The rearrangement uses TRBV20-1 and TRBJ1-2; D possibly corresponds to TRBD1 (6 bases). This CDR3 comprises 14 residues. Germline V gene sequence: CDR1 DFQATT, CDR2 SNEGSKA (reference sequence). Between the trimmed V and J ends, which lost 5 bases and 4 bases, there was a span of 17 bases. CDR3 sequence reads: CSARGQPSTYGYTF. The sequenced part of the CDR3 DNA is TGCAGTGCTCGGGGACAACCCAGCACCTATGGC.

This clone occurred a few times. The read stops 3 residues short of the end of the CDR3; the missing end is completed from the germline J gene. The chain uses TRBV20-1 and TRBJ2-5; the D gene is possibly TRBD1 (7 bases). The CDR3 covers 17 residues. Germline V gene data show CDR1 as DFQATT and CDR2 as SNEGSKA (reference sequence). Trimming stripped 2 bases from V and 2 bases from J, with 21 bases between. CDR3 loop: CSARNSIQGGLQETQYF. The covered CDR3 bases are TGCAGTGCTAGAAACTCTATCCAGGGGGGCCTACAAGAGACC.

This clone showed up many times. The read is 3 residues too short to cover the CDR3 end, so that end is filled in from the germline J gene. This chain joins TRBV5-5 and TRBJ1-6, with D perhaps matching TRBD1 (5 bases). The V gene's germline CDR1 is SGHKS and CDR2 YYEKEE (reference sequence). This CDR3 is built from 15 residues. The V end was cut by 1 base, the J end by 2 bases, with 7 bases between. CDR3 amino acids: CASSLPGAYNSPLHF. CDR3 DNA, as far as it was read: TGTGCCAGCAGCTTGCCGGGGGCCTATAATTCACCC.

The CDR3 sequence is CSAPLSGGAYNEQFF. The sequenced CDR3 bases are TGCAGTGCCCCCCTTAGCGGGGGGGCCTACAATGAG. The V gene is TRBV20-1, the J gene TRBJ2-1; 11 bases agree with TRBD2. The read is 3 residues too short to cover the CDR3 end, so that end is filled in from the germline J gene. J lost 2 bases, V lost 6 bases, and 6 bases had no gene match. The CDR3 is 15 residues long. Germline-derived CDR1 and CDR2 are DFQATT and SNEGSKA (reference sequence).

This clone was detected many times. The sequence runs out 3 residues before the end of the CDR3; the remainder is reconstructed from the germline J gene. The chain couples TRBV10-3 to TRBJ2-3, with 11 bases identical to TRBD2. This CDR3 has 14 residues. Germline trimming cut 8 bases from V and 4 bases from J; bases unmatched to any gene: 5. The germline gives CDR1 ENHRY, CDR2 SYGVKD. The CDR3 sequence is CAISAGLAADTQYF. Incomplete CDR3 DNA: TGTGCCATCTCCGCGGGACTAGCGGCAGATACG.

This clone has only a few counts. The CDR3 extends 3 residues past the end of the read, so its final part is completed from the germline J gene. The chain links TRBV13 to TRBJ1-1, with D possibly being TRBD1 (6 bases). Trimming removed 5 bases from V and 3 bases from J, with 13 bases in between. The CDR3 consists of 14 residues. Germline V CDR1 and CDR2: PRHDT, FYEKMQ (reference sequence). CDR3 sequence reads: CASSPDRRYTEAFF. Incomplete CDR3 DNA: TGTGCCAGCAGCCCAGACAGGCGGTACACTGAA.

There are many counts of this clone. The read ends 3 residues shy of where the CDR3 ends; the end is completed using the germline J gene. The chain combines TRBV5-6 with TRBJ2-5, with a tentative D call TRBD2 (5 bases). V lost 5 bases, J lost 2 bases, and 13 bases lay in between. The CDR3 length is 14 residues. Germline-derived CDR1 and CDR2 are SGHDT and YYEEEE. The chain's CDR3 is CASRDRTGQETQYF. CDR3 bases read: TGTGCCAGCAGGGATAGGACGGGGCAAGAGACC.

A remark on this clone: The CDR3 end lies 3 residues beyond the end of the read and is filled in from the germline J gene. The chain recombines TRBV11-2 with TRBJ1-4; TRBD1 is a possible D gene (5 bases). Trimming stripped 6 bases from V and 4 bases from J, with 15 bases between. CDR1 is SGHAT, CDR2 FQNNGV, per germline. The CDR3 spans 15 residues. The CDR3 reads CASRSTGFLNEKLFF. Partial CDR3 DNA: TGTGCCAGCAGGTCAACAGGCTTCCTTAATGAAAAA.